The present T cell receptor beta chain was sequenced within a study of T cell repertoires in cytomegalovirus infection. Study at large: Public TCR beta signatures were indicative of both CMV infection and a matching HLA type.

TCRdb passed the reads through MiXCR, listing each CDR3 protein once. Among roughly 640,000 distinct CDR3 sequences listed, 20% to 25% were seen once. A note on this clonotype: What it binds is not known.

Whole-study results and caveats: The ex vivo response was dominated by HLA-C-restricted CMV-specific TCR beta clonotypes.

The sequenced sample was CD8+ T cells from PBMCs. This sequence originates from a human donor in good health (CMV status not recorded). Some clones in this sample may be carry-over from other donors' samples.

CDR3 nucleotides: TGTGCCAGCAGTTACCGGACTGGCACCGGGGAGCTGTTTTTT. It specifies CASSYRTGTGELFF. The chain recombines TRBV6-5 with TRBJ2-2, with a weak D call TRBD2 (5 bases). The germline V and J ends were trimmed by 2 bases and 4 bases, with 8 bases remaining between them. The CDR3 spans 14 residues. CDR1 is MNHEY, CDR2 SVGAGI, per germline.